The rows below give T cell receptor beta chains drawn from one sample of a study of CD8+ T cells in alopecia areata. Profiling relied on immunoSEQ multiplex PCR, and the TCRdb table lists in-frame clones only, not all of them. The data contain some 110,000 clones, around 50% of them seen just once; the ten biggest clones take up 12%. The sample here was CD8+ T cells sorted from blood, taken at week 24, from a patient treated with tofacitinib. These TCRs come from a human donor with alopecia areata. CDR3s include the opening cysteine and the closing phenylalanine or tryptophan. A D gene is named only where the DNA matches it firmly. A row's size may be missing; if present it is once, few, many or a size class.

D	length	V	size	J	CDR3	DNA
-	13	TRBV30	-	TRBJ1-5	CAWSDSRGWPQHF	TGTGCCTGGAGTGACTCACGGGGGTGGCCCCAGCATTTT
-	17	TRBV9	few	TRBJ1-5	CASSPGAGLFSNQPQHF	TGTGCCAGCAGCCCCGGGGCTGGCCTTTTTAGCAATCAGCCCCAGCATTTT
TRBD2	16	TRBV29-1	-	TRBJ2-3	CSAEGLAGLKIDTQYF	TGCAGCGCTGAGGGACTAGCGGGGCTTAAGATAGATACGCAGTATTTT
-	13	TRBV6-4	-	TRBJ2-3	CASSVSSTDTQYF	TGTGCCAGCAGTGTGAGCAGCACAGATACGCAGTATTTT
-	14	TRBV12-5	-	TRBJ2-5	CASGLALMGETQYF	TGTGCTAGTGGTTTGGCACTTATGGGTGAGACCCAGTACTTC
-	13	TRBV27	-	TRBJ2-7	CASSLDSSYEQYF	TGTGCCAGCAGTTTGGACAGCTCCTACGAGCAGTACTTC
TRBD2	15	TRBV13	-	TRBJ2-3	CASSYSSGGTDTQYF	TGTGCCAGCAGCTACTCTAGCGGGGGCACAGATACGCAGTATTTT
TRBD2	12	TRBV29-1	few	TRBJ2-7	CSVDGGSYEQYF	TGCAGCGTTGACGGGGGGTCCTACGAGCAGTACTTC
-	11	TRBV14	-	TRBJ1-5	CASSQGGPQHF	TGTGCCAGCAGCCAAGGGGGGCCCCAGCATTTT
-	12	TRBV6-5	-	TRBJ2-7	CASSSVDYEQYF	TGTGCCAGCAGTAGCGTGGACTACGAGCAGTACTTC
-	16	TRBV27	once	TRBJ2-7	CASSLSSGTGYHEQYF	TGTGCCAGCAGTTTATCTAGCGGGACAGGGTACCACGAGCAGTACTTC
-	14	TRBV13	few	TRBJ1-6	CASSPKILNSPLHF	TGTGCCAGCAGCCCAAAGATACTGAATTCACCCCTCCACTTT
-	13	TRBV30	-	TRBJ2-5	CAWSVENQETQYF	TGTGCCTGGAGTGTGGAAAACCAAGAGACCCAGTACTTC
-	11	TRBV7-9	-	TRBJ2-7	CASSSMGEQYF	TGTGCCAGCAGCTCCATGGGGGAGCAGTACTTC
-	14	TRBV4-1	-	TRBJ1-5	CASSQGQEYQPQHF	TGCGCCAGCAGCCAAGGACAGGAGTATCAGCCCCAGCATTTT
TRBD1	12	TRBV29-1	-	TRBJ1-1	CSAWTGNTEAFF	TGCAGCGCTTGGACAGGGAACACTGAAGCTTTCTTT
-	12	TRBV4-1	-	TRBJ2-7	CASSQGSYEQYF	TGCGCCAGCAGCCAGGGGTCCTACGAGCAGTACTTC
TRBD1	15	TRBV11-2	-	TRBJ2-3	CASSIGTASTDTQYF	TGTGCCAGCAGCATCGGGACAGCTAGCACAGATACGCAGTATTTT
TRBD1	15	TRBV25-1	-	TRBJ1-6	CASSEWGTGASPLHF	TGTGCCAGCAGTGAATGGGGGACAGGGGCCTCACCCCTCCACTTT
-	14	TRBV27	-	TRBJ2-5	CASSPDGHQETQYF	TGTGCCAGCAGTCCAGACGGACACCAAGAGACCCAGTACTTC
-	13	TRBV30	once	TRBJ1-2	CAWYRDLYYGYTF	TGTGCCTGGTACCGAGATCTGTACTATGGCTACACCTTC
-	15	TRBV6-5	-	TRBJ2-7	CASSYWQGESGEQYF	TGTGCCAGCAGTTACTGGCAGGGAGAGAGCGGCGAGCAGTACTTC
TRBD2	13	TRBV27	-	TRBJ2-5	CASSVAGKETQYF	TGTGCCAGCAGTGTAGCGGGGAAAGAGACCCAGTACTTC
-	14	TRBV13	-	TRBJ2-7	CASSLRSSPYEQYF	TGTGCCAGCAGCTTACGGTCTAGTCCCTACGAGCAGTACTTC
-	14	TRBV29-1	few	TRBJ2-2	CSTPQGRNTGELFF	TGCAGCACGCCACAGGGACGGAACACCGGGGAGCTGTTTTTT
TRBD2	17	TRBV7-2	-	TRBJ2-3	CASSPWRAGGQVDTQYF	TGTGCCAGCAGCCCTTGGAGAGCGGGGGGGCAGGTAGATACGCAGTATTTT
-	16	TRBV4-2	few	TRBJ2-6	CASSQEGGAGANVLTF	TGTGCCAGCAGCCAAGAGGGGGGCGCTGGGGCCAACGTCCTGACTTTC
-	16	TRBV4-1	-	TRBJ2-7	CASSQVPPQANYEQYF	TGCGCCAGCAGCCAAGTACCACCCCAGGCTAACTACGAGCAGTACTTC
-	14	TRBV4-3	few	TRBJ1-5	CASSQVYGNQPQHF	TGCGCCAGCAGCCAAGTGTACGGCAATCAGCCCCAGCATTTT
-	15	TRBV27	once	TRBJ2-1	CASSLEGGPGNEQFF	TGTGCCAGCAGTTTAGAGGGGGGGCCAGGCAATGAGCAGTTCTTC
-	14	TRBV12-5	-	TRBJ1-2	CASGPDTGTYGYTF	TGTGCTAGTGGCCCAGATACAGGGACCTATGGCTACACCTTC
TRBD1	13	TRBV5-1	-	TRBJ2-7	CASDPGQGYEQYF	TGCGCCAGCGATCCGGGACAGGGCTACGAGCAGTACTTC
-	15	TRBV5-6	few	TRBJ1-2	CASSLELRTEYGYTF	TGTGCCAGCAGCTTGGAACTCCGGACGGAATATGGCTACACCTTC
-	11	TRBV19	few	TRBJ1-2	CASSFPLGYTF	TGTGCCAGTAGTTTCCCCCTGGGCTACACCTTC